The 20 T cell receptor beta chains below were found in one sample sequenced in a study of OX40 agonist ivuxolimab in advanced cancers. Data came from immunoSEQ multiplex PCR; TCRdb stores just in-frame clones and leaves some out. The sample includes tens of thousands of clones, roughly three quarters of them seen just once. Sample: CD4+ or CD8+ T cells sorted from blood, taken in a trial of the OX40 agonist ivuxolimab. These receptor sequences come from an adult with an advanced solid tumor such as melanoma, head and neck, liver or kidney cancer.

V and J are TRBV28 and TRBJ1-5, with a tentative D call TRBD1 (5 bases). Deletions cut 4 bases from V and 8 bases from J, with 30 bases between. Germline CDR1 and CDR2: MDHEN and SYDVKM. The CDR3 covers 19 residues. The CDR3 DNA sequence: TGTGCCAGCAGTTCCATCGTCGGGGAACGCGAGGACGGGGGGGAGCCCCAGCATTTT. Translating it yields CASSSIVGEREDGGEPQHF.

The V call is TRBV6-4, the J call TRBJ2-3; TRBD2 agrees at 8 bases. J gave up 0 bases and V 0 bases, and 2 bases lay outside the gene matches. Germline values: CDR1 MRHNA, CDR2 SNTAGT. The CDR3 is made up of 16 amino acids. The DNA of the CDR3 is TGTGCCAGCAGTGACTCCAGCGGGGGTAGCACAGATACGCAGTATTTT. This gives the protein CASSDSSGGSTDTQYF.

Of note for this clone: At one end the junction does not follow the germline gene, possibly because of a read error. At the DNA level, this CDR3 is encoded by other sequences in the same sample as well. The chain couples TRBV30 to TRBJ1-1, with 7 bases matching TRBD1. The CDR3 totals 14 residues. CDR1 is GTSNPN, CDR2 SVGIG, per germline (reference sequence). CDR3: CAWSGGQGVGAPIF. CDR3 bases: TGTGCCTGGAGTGGGGGGCAGGGGGTTGGGGCCCCTATCTTT.

The V gene is TRBV15, the J gene TRBJ2-1, with D possibly being TRBD2 (7 bases). V was cut by 9 bases and J by 9 bases, with 21 bases left in between. The germline gives CDR1 LNHNV, CDR2 YYDKDF (reference sequence). The CDR3 runs to 14 residues. For the CDR3, the DNA is TGTGCCACTCGCCCGCCGGGGGGCGGGGGTGAGCAGTTCTTC. Protein product: CATRPPGGGGEQFF.

V is TRBV28 and J is TRBJ2-7; D gene uncertain. V dropped 6 bases and J dropped 2 bases, with 11 bases sitting between them. The CDR3 is 13 residues long. The germline V gene has CDR1 MDHEN and CDR2 SYDVKM. The CDR3 bases are TGTGCCAGCAGCCTTGGACGGACCTACGAGCAGTACTTC. Translated, it gives CASSLGRTYEQYF. Full variable domain (missing parts from reference TRBV28 and TRBJ2-7): DVKVTQSSRYLVKRTGEKVFLECVQDMDHENMFWYRQDPGLGLRLIYFSYDVKMKEKGDIPEGYSVSREKKERFSLILESASTNQTSMYLCASSLGRTYEQYFGPGTRLTVT.

The rearrangement uses TRBV6-4 and TRBJ1-1; D is uncertain. The CDR3 is made up of 13 amino acids. Germline V lookup: CDR1 MRHNA, CDR2 SNTAGT. The ends were cut back, 3 bases at V and 4 bases at J, with 9 bases in the middle. The CDR3 coding sequence is TGTGCCAGCAGTGATGGGGTTGCCACTGAAGCTTTCTTT. Translation gives CASSDGVATEAFF.

This clone was picked up a small number of times. The V call is TRBV27, the J call TRBJ1-4; D not certain. The germline V gene has CDR1 MNHEY and CDR2 SMNVEV (reference sequence). V was trimmed by 2 bases and J by 8 bases, leaving 12 bases between them. This CDR3 is built from 14 residues. The CDR3, as DNA: TGTGCCAGCAGTTTAGCAGGTTTGGACGAAAAACTGTTTTTT. It specifies CASSLAGLDEKLFF.

The chain has TRBV11-2 and TRBJ2-3, with 15 bases fitting TRBD2. After removal of 3 bases from V and 8 bases from J, the junction contained 3 bases not matched to a gene. The V gene's germline CDR1 is SGHAT and CDR2 FQNNGV. The CDR3 spans 15 residues. CDR3 bases: TGTGCCAGCAGCTTGGGACTAGCGGGGGGCAGTACGCAGTATTTT. Amino acids: CASSLGLAGGSTQYF.

The chain couples TRBV5-1 to TRBJ2-7; D not certain. V was clipped by 0 bases and J by 2 bases, with 9 bases between them. Per the germline V gene, CDR1 is SGHRS and CDR2 is YFSETQ. This CDR3 region has 14 residues. CDR3 nucleotide sequence: TGCGCCAGCAGCTTGGCTCTCAGGACCTACGAGCAGTACTTC. Amino acid sequence: CASSLALRTYEQYF.

The chain carries TRBV10-1 and TRBJ1-2, with D tentatively TRBD1 (6 bases). From germline, CDR1 is WNHNN and CDR2 SYGVQD (reference sequence). V dropped 7 bases and J dropped 0 bases, with 12 bases sitting between them. The CDR3 extends over 14 amino acids. The CDR3 DNA reads as TGCGCCAGCACTAAGGGACACACTAACTATGGCTACACCTTC. The encoded protein is CASTKGHTNYGYTF.

The chain joins TRBV27 to TRBJ2-5; 7 nucleotides match TRBD2. CDR3 length equals 14 residues. J gave up 1 base and V 6 bases, and 5 bases lay outside the gene matches. Germline CDR1 MNHEY, CDR2 SMNVEV (reference sequence). The CDR3 coding sequence is TGTGCCAGCAGACCTAGCGGCACCCAAGAGACCCAGTACTTC. Translation gives CASRPSGTQETQYF.

The J gene is TRBJ1-2, the V gene TRBV5-4; 9 bases fit TRBD1. Germline-derived CDR1 and CDR2 are SGHNT and YYREEE (reference sequence). The length of the CDR3 is 15 residues. V dropped 4 bases and J dropped 6; count of bases not matched to a gene: 10. The CDR3 loop reads CASSGSDRGGHGYTF. The CDR3 DNA reads TGTGCCAGCAGCGGATCGGACAGGGGAGGCCATGGCTACACCTTC.

The chain combines TRBV7-3 with TRBJ2-1; D may match TRBD1 or TRBD2 (5 bases each). This CDR3 is built from 16 residues. V shed 5 bases and J shed 0 bases, with 14 bases lying between them. Germline V gene lookup returns CDR1 SGHTA and CDR2 FQGTGA. The CDR3 loop reads CASSPGWELSYNEQFF. As DNA, the CDR3 is TGTGCCAGCAGCCCAGGGTGGGAGCTCTCCTACAATGAGCAGTTCTTC.

This chain uses TRBV30 with TRBJ2-3; 8 bases fit TRBD2. The CDR3 has 15 amino acids. Germline-derived CDR1 and CDR2 are GTSNPN and SVGIG (reference sequence). The ends lost 3 bases at V and 2 bases at J; junction bases unmatched: 7. CDR3 DNA sequence: TGTGCCTGGAGCGTACTAGCGGTTAACACAGATACGCAGTATTTT. Its protein is CAWSVLAVNTDTQYF. Variable domain in full (rest from reference TRBV30 and TRBJ2-3): SQTIHQWPATLVQPVGSPLSLECTVEGTSNPNLYWYRQAAGRGLQLLFYSVGIGQISSEVPQNLSASRPQDRQFILSSKKLLLSDSGFYLCAWSVLAVNTDTQYFGPGTRLTVL.

The chain combines TRBV9 with TRBJ1-2; 7 positions match TRBD1. The germline gives CDR1 SGDLS, CDR2 YYNGEE. After removal of 6 bases from V and 5 bases from J, the junction contained 7 bases not matched to a gene. The CDR3 sequence is 13 residues long. The CDR3 protein is CASNTGQPYGYTF. In DNA form, the CDR3 reads TGTGCCAGCAATACGGGACAGCCGTATGGCTACACCTTC.

The CDR3 DNA follows: TGTGCCAGCAGCTTGGTTGCGGTTATGGGACACGAGCAGTACTTC. It codes for CASSLVAVMGHEQYF. The gene calls are TRBV5-5 and TRBJ2-7; the D call may be TRBD1 or TRBD2 (5 bases each). The V gene's germline CDR1 is SGHKS and CDR2 YYEKEE (reference sequence). The length of the CDR3 is 15 residues. V was shortened by 0 bases and J by 5 bases, with 15 bases between the two germline ends.

In this sample, this clone turned up once. The chain recombines TRBV9 with TRBJ1-1; 7 nucleotides match TRBD1. From germline, CDR1 is SGDLS and CDR2 YYNGEE. The CDR3 sequence is 16 residues long. V dropped 0 bases and J dropped 2; count of bases not matched to a gene: 7. CDR3 protein: CASSVGQGGVNTEAFF. CDR3 coding DNA: TGTGCCAGCAGCGTAGGACAGGGAGGGGTAAACACTGAAGCTTTCTTT.

V gene TRBV5-8 combines with J gene TRBJ1-1; TRBD1 might be the D (6 bases). V was pared by 0 bases and J by 1 base, with 13 bases between. The V gene's germline CDR1 is SGHTS and CDR2 YDEGEE. The length of the CDR3 is 16 residues. In DNA form, the CDR3 reads TGTGCCAGCAGCTTGGAGGGGGAAAAGGAGAACACTGAAGCTTTCTTT. This translates into CASSLEGEKENTEAFF.

The chain uses TRBV29-1 and TRBJ1-2, with 10 positions matching TRBD1. This CDR3 is built from 13 residues. V was pared by 5 bases and J by 2 bases, with 2 bases of the junction left unmatched. In germline, CDR1 is SQVTM, CDR2 ANQGSEA. The CDR3 region has the DNA TGCAGCGTTCCGGGACAGGGGAACTATGGCTACACCTTC. It is translated as CSVPGQGNYGYTF.

The chain recombines TRBV5-4 with TRBJ2-1; D unresolved. CDR1 SGHNT and CDR2 YYREEE come from the germline V gene (reference sequence). The V end was cut by 1 base, the J end by 3 bases, with 17 bases between. The CDR3 consists of 17 residues. The CDR3 coding sequence is TGTGCCAGCAGCTTGATGCGCACCGCAAATCTCTACAATGAGCAGTTCTTC. It encodes CASSLMRTANLYNEQFF. The whole variable domain, filled in from reference TRBV5-4 and TRBJ2-1, reads ETGVTQSPTHLIKTRGQQVTLRCSSQSGHNTVSWYQQALGQGPQFIFQYYREEENGRGNFPPRFSGLQFPNYSSELNVNALELDDSALYLCASSLMRTANLYNEQFFGPGTRLTVL.